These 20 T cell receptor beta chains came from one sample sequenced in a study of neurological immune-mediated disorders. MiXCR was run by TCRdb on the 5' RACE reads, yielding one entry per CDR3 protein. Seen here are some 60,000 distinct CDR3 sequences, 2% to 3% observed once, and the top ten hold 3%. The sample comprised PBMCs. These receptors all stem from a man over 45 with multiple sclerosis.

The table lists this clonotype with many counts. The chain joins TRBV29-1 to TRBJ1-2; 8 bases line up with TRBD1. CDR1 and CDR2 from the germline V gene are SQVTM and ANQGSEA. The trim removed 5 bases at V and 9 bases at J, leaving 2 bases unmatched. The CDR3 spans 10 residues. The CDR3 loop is CSVRQGSYTF. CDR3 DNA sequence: TGCAGCGTTCGACAGGGGAGCTACACCTTC.

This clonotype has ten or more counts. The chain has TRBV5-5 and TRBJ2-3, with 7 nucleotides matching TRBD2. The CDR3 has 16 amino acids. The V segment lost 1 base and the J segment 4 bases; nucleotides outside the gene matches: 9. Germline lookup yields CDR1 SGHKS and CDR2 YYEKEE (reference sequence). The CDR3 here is CASSLYPGGKADTQYF. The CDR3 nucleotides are TGTGCCAGCAGCTTGTACCCGGGGGGAAAGGCAGATACGCAGTATTTT. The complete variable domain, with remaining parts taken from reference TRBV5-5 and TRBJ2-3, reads DAGVTQSPTHLIKTRGQQVTLRCSPISGHKSVSWYQQVLGQGPQFIFQYYEKEERGRGNFPDRFSARQFPNYSSELNVNALLLGDSALYLCASSLYPGGKADTQYFGPGTRLTVL.

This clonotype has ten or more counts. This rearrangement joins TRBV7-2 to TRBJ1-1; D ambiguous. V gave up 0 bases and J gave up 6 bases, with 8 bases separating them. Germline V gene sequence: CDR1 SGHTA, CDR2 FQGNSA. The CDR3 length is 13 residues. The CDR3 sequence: CASSLAAGAEAFF. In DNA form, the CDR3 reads TGTGCCAGCAGCTTAGCGGCCGGGGCTGAAGCTTTCTTT.

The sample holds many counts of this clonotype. The CDR3 sequence is CASSFGQGFSGELFF. The DNA for the CDR3 is TGCGCCAGCAGCTTTGGACAGGGATTTTCCGGGGAGCTGTTTTTT. The J gene is TRBJ2-2, the V gene TRBV5-1, with 8 nucleotides matching TRBD1. V was clipped by 2 bases and J by 6 bases; unmatched bases: 6. This CDR3 contains 15 residues. CDR1 SGHRS and CDR2 YFSETQ come from the germline V gene.

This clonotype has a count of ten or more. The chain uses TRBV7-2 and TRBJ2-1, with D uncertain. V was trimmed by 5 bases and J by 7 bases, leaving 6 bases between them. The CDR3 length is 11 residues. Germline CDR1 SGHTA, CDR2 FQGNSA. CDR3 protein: CASSKLNEQFF. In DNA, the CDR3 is TGTGCCAGCAGCAAACTTAATGAGCAGTTCTTC.

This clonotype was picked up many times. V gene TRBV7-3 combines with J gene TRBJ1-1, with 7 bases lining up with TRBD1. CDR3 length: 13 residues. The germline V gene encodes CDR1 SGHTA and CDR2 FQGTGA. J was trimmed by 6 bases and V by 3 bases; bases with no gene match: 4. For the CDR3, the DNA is TGTGCCAGCAGCTTGACAGGGAGCTCTGAAGCTTTCTTT. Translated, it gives CASSLTGSSEAFF.

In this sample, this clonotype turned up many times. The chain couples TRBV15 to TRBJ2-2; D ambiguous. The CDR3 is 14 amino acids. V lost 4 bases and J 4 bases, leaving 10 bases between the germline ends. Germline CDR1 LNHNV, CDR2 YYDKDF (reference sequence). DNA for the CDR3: TGTGCCACCAGCACACTCAGAACCACCGGGGAGCTGTTTTTT. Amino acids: CATSTLRTTGELFF.

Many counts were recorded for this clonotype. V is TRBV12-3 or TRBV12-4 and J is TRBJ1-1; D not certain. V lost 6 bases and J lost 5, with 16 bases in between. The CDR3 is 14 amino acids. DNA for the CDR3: TGTGCCAGCAGCCCCGGGGAGGGTATGACTGAAGCTTTCTTT. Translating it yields CASSPGEGMTEAFF.

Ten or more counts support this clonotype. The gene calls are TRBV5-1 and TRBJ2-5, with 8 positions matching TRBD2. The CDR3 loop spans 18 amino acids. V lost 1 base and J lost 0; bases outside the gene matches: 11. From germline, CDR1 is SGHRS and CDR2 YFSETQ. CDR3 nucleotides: TGCGCCAGCAGCTTGCAGTTGGCTAGCGGGTACAACCAAGAGACCCAGTACTTC. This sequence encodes CASSLQLASGYNQETQYF.

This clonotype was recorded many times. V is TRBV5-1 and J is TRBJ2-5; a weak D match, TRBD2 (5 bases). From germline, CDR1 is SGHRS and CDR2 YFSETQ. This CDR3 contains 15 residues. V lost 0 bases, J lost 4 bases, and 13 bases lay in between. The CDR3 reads CASSLAPSIRETQYF. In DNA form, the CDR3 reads TGCGCCAGCAGCTTGGCCCCTAGCATTAGAGAGACCCAGTACTTC. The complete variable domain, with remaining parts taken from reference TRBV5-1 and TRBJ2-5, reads KAGVTQTPRYLIKTRGQQVTLSCSPISGHRSVSWYQQTPGQGLQFLFEYFSETQRNKGNFPGRFSGRQFSNSRSEMNVSTLELGDSALYLCASSLAPSIRETQYFGPGTRLLVL.

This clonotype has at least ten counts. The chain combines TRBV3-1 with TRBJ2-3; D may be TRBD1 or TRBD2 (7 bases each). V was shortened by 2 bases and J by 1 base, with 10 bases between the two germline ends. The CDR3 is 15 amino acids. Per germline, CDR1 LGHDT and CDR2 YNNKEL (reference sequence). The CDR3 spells CASSQQGGGTDTQYF. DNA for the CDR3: TGTGCCAGCAGCCAACAGGGGGGGGGCACAGATACGCAGTATTTT.

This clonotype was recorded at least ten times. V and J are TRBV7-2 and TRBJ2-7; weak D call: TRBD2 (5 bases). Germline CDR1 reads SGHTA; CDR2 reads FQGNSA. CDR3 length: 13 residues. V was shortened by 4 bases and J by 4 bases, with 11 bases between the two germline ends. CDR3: CASSSRTDYEQYF. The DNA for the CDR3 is TGTGCCAGCAGCTCCCGGACTGATTACGAGCAGTACTTC.

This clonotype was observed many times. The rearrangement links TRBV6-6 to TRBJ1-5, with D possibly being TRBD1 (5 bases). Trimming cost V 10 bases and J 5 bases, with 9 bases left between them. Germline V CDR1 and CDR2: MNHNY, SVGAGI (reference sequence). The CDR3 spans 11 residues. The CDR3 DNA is TGTGCCACCCCCAGGGATCAGCCCCAGCATTTT. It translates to CATPRDQPQHF.

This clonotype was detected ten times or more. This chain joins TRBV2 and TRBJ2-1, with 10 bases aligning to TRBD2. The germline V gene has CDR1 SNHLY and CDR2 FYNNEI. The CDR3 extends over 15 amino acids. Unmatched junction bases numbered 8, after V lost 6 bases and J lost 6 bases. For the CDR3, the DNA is TGTGCCAGCAGCTCCGCGGGGACTAGCGCCAATGAGCAGTTCTTC. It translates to CASSSAGTSANEQFF.

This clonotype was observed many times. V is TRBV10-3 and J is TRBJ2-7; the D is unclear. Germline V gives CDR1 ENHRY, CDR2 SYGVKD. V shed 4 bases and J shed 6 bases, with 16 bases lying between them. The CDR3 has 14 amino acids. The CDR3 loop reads CAISGEGFGAEQYF. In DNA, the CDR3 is TGTGCCATCAGTGGGGAAGGATTTGGAGCCGAGCAGTACTTC.

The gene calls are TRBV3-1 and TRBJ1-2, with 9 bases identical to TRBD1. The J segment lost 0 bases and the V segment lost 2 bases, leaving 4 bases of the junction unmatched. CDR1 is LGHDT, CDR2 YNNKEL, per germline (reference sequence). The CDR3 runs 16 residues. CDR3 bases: TGTGCCAGCAGCCAACATGGGACAGGGCCTAACTATGGCTACACCTTC. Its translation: CASSQHGTGPNYGYTF. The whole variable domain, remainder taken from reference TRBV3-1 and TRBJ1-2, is DTAVSQTPKYLVTQMGNDKSIKCEQNLGHDTMYWYKQDSKKFLKIMFSYNNKELIINETVPNRFSPKSPDKAHLNLHINSLELGDSAVYFCASSQHGTGPNYGYTFGSGTRLTVV.

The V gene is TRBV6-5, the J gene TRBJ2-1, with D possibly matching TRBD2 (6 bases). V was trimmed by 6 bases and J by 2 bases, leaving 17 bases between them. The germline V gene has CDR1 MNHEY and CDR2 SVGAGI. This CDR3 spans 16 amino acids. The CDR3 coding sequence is TGTGCCAGCAGCCCCAGGGTCCGCGGGGCCTACAATGAGCAGTTCTTC. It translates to CASSPRVRGAYNEQFF.

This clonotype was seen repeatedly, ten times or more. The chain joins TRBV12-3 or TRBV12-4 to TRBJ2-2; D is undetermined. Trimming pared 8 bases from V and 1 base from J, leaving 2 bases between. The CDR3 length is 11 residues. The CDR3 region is CASQNTGELFF. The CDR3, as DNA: TGTGCCAGCCAGAACACCGGGGAGCTGTTTTTT.

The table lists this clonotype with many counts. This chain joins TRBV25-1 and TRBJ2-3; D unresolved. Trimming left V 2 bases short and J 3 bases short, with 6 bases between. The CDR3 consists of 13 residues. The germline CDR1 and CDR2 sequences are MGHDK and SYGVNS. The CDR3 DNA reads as TGTGCCAGCAGTGAAGGCAAAACAGATACGCAGTATTTT. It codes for CASSEGKTDTQYF.

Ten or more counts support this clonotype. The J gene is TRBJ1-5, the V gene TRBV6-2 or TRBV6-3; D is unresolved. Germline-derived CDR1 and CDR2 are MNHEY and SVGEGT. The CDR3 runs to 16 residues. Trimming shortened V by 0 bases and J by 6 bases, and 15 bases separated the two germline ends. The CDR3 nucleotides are TGTGCCAGCAGTTACTCGAGACCCCGACTGGGTCAGCCCCAGCATTTT. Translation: CASSYSRPRLGQPQHF.